The 3 T cell receptor beta chains given below trace back to one sample, sequenced in a study of T cell responses to AZD1222 COVID-19 vaccine. Here immunoSEQ multiplex PCR was the method, and the copy in TCRdb shows in-frame clones only, minus some. The sample has 150,000 to 200,000 clones, 75% to 90% seen once. The specimen was peripheral blood, collected on day 0 of MenACWY control vaccination. The receptors come from an adult in good health.

The genes are TRBV28 and TRBJ2-3; 12 nucleotides match TRBD1. The germline V gene has CDR1 MDHEN and CDR2 SYDVKM. V was clipped by 3 bases and J by 4 bases; unmatched bases: 14. This CDR3 has 19 residues. The CDR3 nucleotides read TGTGCCAGCAGTTTCTTGCACCCTATTGGGACAGGGGGCGCAGATACGCAGTATTTT. Translation: CASSFLHPIGTGGADTQYF.

The V and J genes are TRBV3-1 (or the pseudogene TRBV3-2) and TRBJ2-3; maybe TRBD2 (5 bases). V lost 1 base to trimming and J lost 0 bases, with 14 bases between them. The CDR3 covers 17 residues. From germline, CDR1 is LGHDT and CDR2 YNNKEL (reference sequence). The CDR3 nucleotides are TGTGCCAGCAGCCAAGGTATAGCGAGATCTAGCACAGATACGCAGTATTTT. Translating gives CASSQGIARSSTDTQYF.

The chain combines TRBV7-9 with TRBJ1-4; the D gene is possibly TRBD1 (5 bases). The CDR3 consists of 17 residues. Trimming left V 1 base short and J 4 bases short, with 16 bases between. CDR1 and CDR2 from the germline V gene are SEHNR and FQNEAQ (reference sequence). The CDR3 here is CASSLGAGTVGNEKLFF. CDR3 DNA sequence: TGTGCCAGCAGCTTAGGGGCGGGGACGGTTGGTAATGAAAAACTGTTTTTT.